Presented here are 27 T cell receptor beta chains from one specimen sequenced in a study of beta chain features in type 1 diabetes. cDNA synthesis used the whole RNA isolate, giving expressed TCRB sequences. Sequencing was performed with immunoSEQ multiplex PCR; in TCRdb, only in-frame clones are kept and a portion is missing. The table records 140,000 or so clones, 10% to 15% of them present only once. Overall study findings and caveats: Moderate but significant shortening of TCRB CDR3s was recorded in all four CD4+ subsets from Type 1 diabetes patients.

These receptors lack a known antigen. Sample: central memory CD4+ T cells from blood. These TCRs come from a young man with type 1 diabetes.

The CDR3 DNA reads TGTGCCAGCAGTAGGGGGCCCGAGCAGTACTTC. This codes for CASSRGPEQYF. J is TRBJ2-7 and V is TRBV2, with 7 nucleotides matching TRBD1. This CDR3 is built from 11 residues. The junction had 1 base not matched to a gene; V was cut back by 5 bases and J by 6 bases. Germline V gene data show CDR1 as SNHLY and CDR2 as FYNNEI.

The chain carries TRBV29-1 and TRBJ1-5, with a possible D match to TRBD1 (6 bases). This CDR3 is built from 13 residues. Germline V CDR1 and CDR2: SQVTM, ANQGSEA. The V end lost 4 bases, the J end lost 3 bases, and 10 bases lay between the germline ends. The CDR3 reads CSVGSGDNQPQHF. CDR3 DNA: TGCAGCGTTGGATCAGGGGACAATCAGCCCCAGCATTTT.

This chain joins TRBV4-1 and TRBJ2-7; the match to TRBD1 covers 11 bases. Losses at the gene ends were 3 bases for V and 3 bases for J; bases not matched to a gene: 4. The germline CDR1 and CDR2 sequences are MGHRA and YSYEKL. This CDR3 contains 15 residues. As DNA, the CDR3 is TGCGCCAGCAGCCACTCCGGGACAGGGGGCTACGAGCAGTACTTC. Residues: CASSHSGTGGYEQYF.

The genes are TRBV5-1 and TRBJ2-5, with D perhaps being TRBD1 or TRBD2 (5 bases each). The CDR3 totals 14 residues. V was clipped by 2 bases and J by 2 bases, with 10 bases between them. Germline values: CDR1 SGHRS, CDR2 YFSETQ. The CDR3 nucleotides read TGCGCCAGCAGCTTCCGGGACCCTCAAGAGACCCAGTACTTC. Its translation is CASSFRDPQETQYF.

This clone was seen many times. The chain employs TRBV29-1 and TRBJ2-2; maybe TRBD1 (6 bases). Germline CDR1 is SQVTM and CDR2 is ANQGSEA. The CDR3 is made up of 11 amino acids. CDR3 loop: CAYRETGELFF. The DNA of the CDR3 is TGCGCCTACAGGGAAACCGGGGAGCTGTTTTTT.

V and J are TRBV6-1 and TRBJ2-1; a possible D gene is TRBD2 (6 bases). V lost 6 bases and J lost 5, with 8 bases in between. Germline CDR1 and CDR2: MNHNS and SASEGT. This CDR3 is built from 12 residues. This chain's CDR3 is CASSRGNNEQFF. CDR3 sequence (DNA): TGTGCCAGCAGCCGGGGGAACAATGAGCAGTTCTTC.

This clone was detected many times. The sample contains more than one DNA sequence encoding this CDR3. The gene calls are TRBV14 and TRBJ1-1; no clear D. V was shortened by 3 bases and J by 3 bases, with 8 bases between the two germline ends. The CDR3 is 13 residues long. Germline assignment: CDR1 SGHDN and CDR2 FVKESK. CDR3 bases: TGTGCCAGCAGCCAGGGCTTGGACACTGAAGCTTTCTTT. Protein sequence: CASSQGLDTEAFF. Filled out from reference TRBV14 and TRBJ1-1, the complete variable domain reads EAGVTQFPSHSVIEKGQTVTLRCDPISGHDNLYWYRRVMGKEIKFLLHFVKESKQDESGMPNNRFLAERTGGTYSTLKVQPAELEDSGVYFCASSQGLDTEAFFGQGTRLTVV.

The gene calls are TRBV6-7 and TRBJ2-5; 9 nucleotides align to TRBD2. TRBV6-7 is an ORF, with its function uncertain. The CDR3 sequence is 18 residues long. V dropped 3 bases and J dropped 3; count of bases not matched to a gene: 14. CDR3: CASSYTASGEVQKETQYF. CDR3 in DNA: TGTGCCAGCAGTTATACGGCTAGCGGGGAGGTTCAAAAAGAGACCCAGTACTTC.

There are a few counts of this clone. This sequence joins TRBV7-6 and TRBJ2-7; 9 bases fit TRBD1. The ends lost 4 bases at V and 7 bases at J; junction bases unmatched: 8. The CDR3 has 14 residues. Germline CDR1 is SGHVS and CDR2 is FNYEAQ. The CDR3 protein is CASSSGTGIGEQYF. CDR3 nucleotide sequence: TGTGCCAGCAGCTCCGGGACAGGGATAGGAGAGCAGTACTTC.

This sequence joins TRBV30 and TRBJ1-1; D is unresolved. V lost 0 bases and J 5 bases, leaving 7 bases between the germline ends. Germline V gene sequence: CDR1 GTSNPN, CDR2 SVGIG (reference sequence). The CDR3 extends over 12 amino acids. The chain's CDR3 is CAWSVQWTEAFF. CDR3 sequence (DNA): TGTGCCTGGAGTGTTCAGTGGACTGAAGCTTTCTTT.

The V call is TRBV21-1, the J call TRBJ2-5; TRBD1 is the table's D call, not checked against the DNA. TRBV21-1 is annotated as a pseudogene. The CDR3 spans 20 residues. The CDR3: CASSTRRRGTGTANQETQYF. The CDR3 coding sequence is TGTGCCAGCAGCACACGGCGGAGGGGGACAGGCACCGCAAACCAAGAGACCCAGTACTTC.

The V call is TRBV2, the J call TRBJ2-7; D possibly corresponds to TRBD2 (5 bases). Germline V gives CDR1 SNHLY, CDR2 FYNNEI. The CDR3 has 13 amino acids. The V end was cut by 6 bases, the J end by 6 bases, with 15 bases between. The CDR3 sequence is CASSERLGAEQYF. CDR3 bases: TGTGCCAGCAGCGAACGTCTGGGAGCCGAGCAGTACTTC. Drawing the rest from reference TRBV2 and TRBJ2-7, the complete variable domain is EPEVTQTPSHQVTQMGQEVILRCVPISNHLYFYWYRQILGQKVEFLVSFYNNEISEKSEIFDDQFSVERPDGSNFTLKIRSTKLEDSAMYFCASSERLGAEQYFGPGTRLTVT.

This clone has only a few counts. The V call is TRBV27, the J call TRBJ1-6; perhaps TRBD1 as D (5 bases). The CDR3 extends over 17 amino acids. Germline V gene data show CDR1 as MNHEY and CDR2 as SMNVEV (reference sequence). Trimming took off 0 bases at V and 4 bases at J, with 13 bases between the two ends. The DNA for the CDR3 is TGTGCCAGCAGTTTATCTCGCAGGGTGGGTTATAATTCACCCCTCCACTTT. Translating gives CASSLSRRVGYNSPLHF.

In this sample, this clone turned up a few times. This chain links TRBV5-4 with TRBJ1-6; tentatively, D is TRBD1 (6 bases). The ends were cut back, 0 bases at V and 10 bases at J, with 14 bases in the middle. Germline CDR1 reads SGHNT; CDR2 reads YYREEE (reference sequence). The CDR3 is 15 residues long. CDR3 nucleotide sequence: TGTGCCAGCAGCTTGGAAGGAGGGGGAGTATCACCCCTCCACTTT. Its protein product is CASSLEGGGVSPLHF. Together with reference TRBV5-4 and TRBJ1-6, the CDR3 gives the full variable domain: ETGVTQSPTHLIKTRGQQVTLRCSSQSGHNTVSWYQQALGQGPQFIFQYYREEENGRGNFPPRFSGLQFPNYSSELNVNALELDDSALYLCASSLEGGGVSPLHFGNGTRLTVT.

Only a few counts were recorded for this clone. V gene TRBV5-1 combines with J gene TRBJ2-3, with D possibly matching TRBD2 (6 bases). CDR3 length: 15 residues. The germline V gene has CDR1 SGHRS and CDR2 YFSETQ. Trimming cost V 2 bases and J 1 base, with 11 bases left between them. The CDR3 is CASSFNGGRTDTQYF. DNA of the CDR3: TGCGCCAGCAGCTTTAACGGGGGTCGCACAGATACGCAGTATTTT.

This clone was seen more than once but under ten times. The CDR3 reads CASSQEEGGPREQYF. The CDR3 DNA follows: TGTGCCAGCAGCCAAGAGGAGGGGGGGCCTCGGGAGCAGTACTTC. The V gene is TRBV4-2, the J gene TRBJ2-7; D perhaps matches TRBD2 (7 bases). Between the trimmed V and J ends, which lost 0 bases and 7 bases, there was a span of 16 bases. The CDR3 has 15 residues. From germline, CDR1 is LGHNA and CDR2 YNFKEQ.

The chain couples TRBV28 to TRBJ2-2, with a weak D call TRBD1 (6 bases). This CDR3 region has 14 residues. Trimming stripped 10 bases from V and 2 bases from J, with 14 bases between. Germline V gene data show CDR1 as MDHEN and CDR2 as SYDVKM. This CDR3 is CATGQSPNTGELFF. Here the CDR3 DNA reads TGTGCCACCGGACAGAGCCCTAACACCGGGGAGCTGTTTTTT.

The genes are TRBV6-6 and TRBJ1-4, with 9 bases aligning to TRBD1. Trimming removed 4 bases from V and 0 bases from J; junction bases left unmatched: 3. CDR3 length: 16 residues. Germline CDR1 and CDR2: MNHNY and SVGAGI (reference sequence). Here the CDR3 DNA reads TGTGCCAGCAGTTTGACAGGGGGTGCAACTAATGAAAAACTGTTTTTT. This translates into CASSLTGGATNEKLFF.

The chain recombines TRBV6-5 with TRBJ2-7; 7 nucleotides match TRBD2. The ends lost 2 bases at V and 10 bases at J; junction bases unmatched: 11. The germline V gene has CDR1 MNHEY and CDR2 SVGAGI. The CDR3 spans 14 residues. CDR3 sequence (DNA): TGTGCCAGCAGTTACGGACTAGAAGAAATTGTTCAGTACTTC. Its protein is CASSYGLEEIVQYF.

This rearrangement joins TRBV7-9 to TRBJ2-7; 9 bases match TRBD1. This CDR3 has 15 amino acids. The V segment lost 5 bases and the J segment 6 bases; nucleotides outside the gene matches: 11. The germline gives CDR1 SEHNR, CDR2 FQNEAQ (reference sequence). This CDR3 is CASSDKAGQGGEQYF. DNA of the CDR3: TGTGCCAGCAGCGATAAGGCGGGACAGGGAGGCGAGCAGTACTTC.

DNA for the CDR3: TGTGCCAGCCAGGGAAGCTGGGGCTCTGGAAACACCATATATTTT. Its protein is CASQGSWGSGNTIYF. The chain combines TRBV28 with TRBJ1-3; D may be TRBD1 (5 bases). Germline CDR1 is MDHEN and CDR2 is SYDVKM. The CDR3 has 15 amino acids. V was pared by 8 bases and J by 0 bases, with 14 bases between.

At least ten counts were recorded for this clone. V usage is TRBV10-3 and J usage is TRBJ2-2; perhaps TRBD1 as D (5 bases). V lost 7 bases and J 6 bases, leaving 12 bases between the germline ends. Germline-derived CDR1 and CDR2 are ENHRY and SYGVKD. The CDR3 spans 13 residues. The DNA of the CDR3 is TGTGCCATCACTCAGGGAAGCCCCGGGGAGCTGTTTTTT. Protein product: CAITQGSPGELFF.

This clone was recorded a few times. The rearrangement uses TRBV5-1 and TRBJ2-5; TRBD2 matches at 8 bases. With V trimmed by 4 bases and J by 1 base, 3 bases remained unmatched. This CDR3 contains 14 residues. Germline V CDR1 and CDR2: SGHRS, YFSETQ. The CDR3 region is CASSTGTSQETQYF. DNA for the CDR3: TGCGCCAGCAGCACCGGGACTAGCCAAGAGACCCAGTACTTC.

This clone was observed many times. The V gene is TRBV4-1, the J gene TRBJ1-5, with D unresolved. Germline V gene data show CDR1 as MGHRA and CDR2 as YSYEKL. The CDR3 runs 15 residues. V was trimmed by 4 bases and J by 5 bases, leaving 15 bases between them. The CDR3 spells CASSPQEASYQPQHF. Here the CDR3 DNA reads TGCGCCAGCAGCCCTCAAGAGGCGAGTTATCAGCCCCAGCATTTT.

This clone came up a few times. This chain connects TRBV19 to TRBJ2-3; 7 nucleotides line up with TRBD1. Germline V CDR1 and CDR2: LNHDA, SQIVND (reference sequence). The V gene end was trimmed by 3 bases and the J gene end by 4 bases; junction bases not matched to a gene: 4. This CDR3 region has 14 residues. The CDR3 DNA reads TGTGCCAGTAGTATCAGACAGGGCTCAGATACGCAGTATTTT. It codes for CASSIRQGSDTQYF.

This clone was detected only a few times. The rearrangement links TRBV30 to TRBJ1-5, with D possibly matching TRBD1 (5 bases). The V and J ends lost 4 bases and 3 bases respectively, with 16 bases between them. The CDR3 has 15 amino acids. Per the germline V gene, CDR1 is GTSNPN and CDR2 is SVGIG (reference sequence). CDR3 DNA: TGTGCCTGGAAGATAGCCGGCGGACACAATCAGCCCCAGCATTTT. Its protein is CAWKIAGGHNQPQHF.

This clone was seen more than once but under ten times. The genes are TRBV15 and TRBJ2-7; D may be TRBD2 (5 bases). The germline gives CDR1 LNHNV, CDR2 YYDKDF (reference sequence). This CDR3 spans 13 amino acids. Deletions cut 0 bases from V and 4 bases from J, with 7 bases between. CDR3 in DNA: TGTGCCACCAGCAGAGATCGGGGTTACGAGCAGTACTTC. Protein sequence: CATSRDRGYEQYF. The complete variable domain, with remaining parts taken from reference TRBV15 and TRBJ2-7, reads DAMVIQNPRYQVTQFGKPVTLSCSQTLNHNVMYWYQQKSSQAPKLLFHYYDKDFNNEADTPDNFQSRRPNTSFCFLDIRSPGLGDTAMYLCATSRDRGYEQYFGPGTRLTVT.